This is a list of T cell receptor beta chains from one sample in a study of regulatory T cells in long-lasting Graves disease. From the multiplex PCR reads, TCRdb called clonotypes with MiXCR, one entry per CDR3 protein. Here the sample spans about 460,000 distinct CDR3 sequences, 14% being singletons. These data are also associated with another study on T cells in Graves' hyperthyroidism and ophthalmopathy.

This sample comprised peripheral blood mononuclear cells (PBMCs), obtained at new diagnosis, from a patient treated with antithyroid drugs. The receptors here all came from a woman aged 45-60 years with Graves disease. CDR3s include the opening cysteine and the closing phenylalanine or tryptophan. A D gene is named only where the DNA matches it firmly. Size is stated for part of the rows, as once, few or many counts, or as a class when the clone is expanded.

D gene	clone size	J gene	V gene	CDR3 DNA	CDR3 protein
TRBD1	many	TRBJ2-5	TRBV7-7	TGTGCCAGCAGCTTAGTGCTGACAGGGGAGGAAGAGACCCAGTACTTC	CASSLVLTGEEETQYF
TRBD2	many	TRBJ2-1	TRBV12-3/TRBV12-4	TGTGCCAGCAGCGTTTTCCGGACTAGATACAATGAGCAGTTCTTC	CASSVFRTRYNEQFF
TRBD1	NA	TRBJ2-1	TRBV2	TGTGCCAGCAGTGAGATGGACAGGGGTGGGCTCGATGAGCAGTTCTTC	CASSEMDRGGLDEQFF
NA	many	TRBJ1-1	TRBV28	TGTGCCAGCAGGATACATCTGAACACTGAAGCTTTCTTT	CASRIHLNTEAFF
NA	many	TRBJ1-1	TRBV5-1	TGCGCCAGCAGGGGACAAGACGAAAACACTGAAGCTTTCTTT	CASRGQDENTEAFF
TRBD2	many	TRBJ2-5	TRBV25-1	TGTGCCAGCAGTCGGACGGGAGGGGGGGAGACCCAGTACTTC	CASSRTGGGETQYF
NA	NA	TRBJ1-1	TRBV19	TGTGCCAGTAGTTCGGACAGAACGGGAATGAACACTGAAGCTTTCTTT	CASSSDRTGMNTEAFF
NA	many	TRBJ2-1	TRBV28	TGTGCCAGCAGTTTCCATTATGAGCAGTTCTTC	CASSFHYEQFF
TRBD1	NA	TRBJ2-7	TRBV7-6	TGTGCCAGCAGCCAACGGACAGGGAAGAGAACCACCGGCGAGCAGTACTTC	CASSQRTGKRTTGEQYF
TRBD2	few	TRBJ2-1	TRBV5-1	TGCGCCAGCAGCTTGGTTCCTAGCGGGAGGGATGAGCAGTTCTTC	CASSLVPSGRDEQFF
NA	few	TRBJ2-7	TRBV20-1	TGCAGTGCTAGAGATCAGCGGCAGGTCTACGAGCAGTACTTC	CSARDQRQVYEQYF
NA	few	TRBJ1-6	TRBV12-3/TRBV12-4	TGTGCCAGCAGTTCCGGGACAACTAATAATTCACCCCTCCACTTT	CASSSGTTNNSPLHF
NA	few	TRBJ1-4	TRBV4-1	TGCGCCAGCAGCCAAGATGAAGGGCCGCTAGGAGCAACTAATGAAAAACTGTTTTTT	CASSQDEGPLGATNEKLFF
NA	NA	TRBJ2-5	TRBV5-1	TGCGCCAGCAGAGACGGGGGAGCGTACCAAGAGACCCAGTACTTC	CASRDGGAYQETQYF
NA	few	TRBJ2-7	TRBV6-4	TGTGCCAGCAGAGCCGGGACTTACCTTTTCCCCTACGAGCAGTACTTC	CASRAGTYLFPYEQYF
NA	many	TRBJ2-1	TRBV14	TGTGGAACTCGTGGAGGGAACTACAATGAGCAGTTCTTC	CGTRGGNYNEQFF
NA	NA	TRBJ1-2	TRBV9	TGTGCCAGCAGCGCCGGGGGGATATTTGCTAACTATGGCTACACCTTC	CASSAGGIFANYGYTF
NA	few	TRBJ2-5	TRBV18	TGTGCCAGCTCCAACATAGACCAAGAGACCCAGTACTTC	CASSNIDQETQYF
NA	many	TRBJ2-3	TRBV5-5	TGTGCCAGCAGCCCGCGGGATACGCAGTATTTT	CASSPRDTQYF
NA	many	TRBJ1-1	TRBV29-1	TGCAGCGTGAAGCCCCACAGGGTCGCTGAAGCTTTCTTT	CSVKPHRVAEAFF
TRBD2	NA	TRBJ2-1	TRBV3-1	TGTGCCAGCAGCCAACTAGCGGGAGGTGACAATGAGCAGTTCTTC	CASSQLAGGDNEQFF
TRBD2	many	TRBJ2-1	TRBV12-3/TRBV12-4	TGTGCCAGCAGTTTTCCTATAGCGGGAGGGCCCAATGAGCAGTTCTTC	CASSFPIAGGPNEQFF
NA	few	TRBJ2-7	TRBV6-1	TGTGCCAGCAGTCTCCGAGGGGGGGATACCTACGAGCAGTACTTC	CASSLRGGDTYEQYF
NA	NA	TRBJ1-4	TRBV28	TGTGCCAGCACCCCCGGGGAGGCAGGCCTTAATGAAAAACTGTTTTTT	CASTPGEAGLNEKLFF
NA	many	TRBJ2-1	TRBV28	TGTGCCAGCAGTTTCCCCCTAGGTACCTACAATGAGCAGTTCTTC	CASSFPLGTYNEQFF
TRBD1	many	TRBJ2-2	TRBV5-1	TGCGCCAGCAGCCGCGGACAGGCGAACACCGGGGAGCTGTTTTTT	CASSRGQANTGELFF
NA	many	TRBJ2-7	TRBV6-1	TGTGCCAGCAGTGACCTACTAACCTACGAGCAGTACTTC	CASSDLLTYEQYF
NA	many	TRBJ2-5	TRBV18	TGTGCCAGCTCACCCCTAGAACGGGAGACCCAGTACTTC	CASSPLERETQYF
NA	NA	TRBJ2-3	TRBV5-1	TGCGCCAGCAGCCACAGACACCCTAGCACAGATACGCAGTATTTT	CASSHRHPSTDTQYF
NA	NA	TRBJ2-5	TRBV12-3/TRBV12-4	TGTGCCAGCGGTTTTGGTCAGGGTGGGCGAGGGACCCAGTACTTC	CASGFGQGGRGTQYF
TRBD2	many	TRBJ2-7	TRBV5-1	TGCGCCAGCACCTCCTTAGCGGGACCCTCCTACGAGCAGTACTTC	CASTSLAGPSYEQYF